Listed here are 32 T cell receptor beta chains from one sample, sequenced in a study of tumor and adjacent non-tumor tissue in lung cancer. This sample's RNA came from whole unsorted tissue. A modified ARM-PCR protocol with three rounds of nested PCR amplified TCRbeta. TCRdb processed the multiplex PCR reads anew with MiXCR; each CDR3 protein has one entry. The repertoire has 120,000 or so distinct CDR3 sequences, 84% of them found once; the top ten carry approximately 22%. The source material was lung tumor tissue. The origin of the receptors is a man aged 70-80 years with non-small cell lung cancer.

This clonotype turned up a few times. V and J are TRBV29-1 and TRBJ1-1; D unresolved. Germline V gene lookup returns CDR1 SQVTM and CDR2 ANQGSEA. The CDR3 runs to 12 residues. The germline V and J ends were trimmed by 8 bases and 6 bases, with 16 bases remaining between them. The CDR3 loop reads CSIVAKRPEAFF. CDR3 DNA sequence: TGCAGCATTGTGGCTAAGAGGCCTGAAGCTTTCTTT.

This clonotype occurred once. This likely comes from a read error, as the CDR3 has no conserved phenylalanine or tryptophan at its end. The chain has TRBV29-1 and TRBJ1-1; D gene unclear. Deletions cut 7 bases from V and 6 bases from J, with 15 bases between. Germline CDR1 is SQVTM and CDR2 is ANQGSEA. The CDR3 consists of 12 residues. The CDR3 sequence: CSAMAERPEAFY. In DNA form, the CDR3 reads TGCAGCGCTATGGCGGAGAGGCCTGAAGCTTTCTAT.

Details on this clonotype: Sequence at one end of the junction differs from germline and may be a read error. The V and J genes are TRBV11-2 and TRBJ2-2; 7 nucleotides agree with TRBD1. The CDR3 has 16 residues. The V gene's germline CDR1 is SGHAT and CDR2 FQNNGV. The CDR3 DNA reads TGTGCATGCAGCTTAGTGGGCACAGGGGTTGCCGGGGAACTGTTTTTT. This codes for CACSLVGTGVAGELFF.

To note about this clonotype: A read error may produce the germline difference seen at one junction end. The chain is built from TRBV5-5 and TRBJ1-2; D is unresolved. CDR3 length: 13 residues. Germline V lookup: CDR1 SGHKS, CDR2 YYEKEE (reference sequence). DNA for the CDR3: TGTGCAAGCAGCTTGCGCGTGAACTATGGCTACACCTTC. Its protein product is CASSLRVNYGYTF.

To note about this clonotype: A much more abundant neighbour one base away suggests this may be a read error. The gene calls are TRBV5-1 and TRBJ1-1; D call uncertain. The CDR3 has 14 amino acids. CDR1 SGHRS and CDR2 YFSETQ come from the germline V gene. CDR3 nucleotides: TGCGCCAGCAGCTTGTTTGGGATGAACACTGAAACTTTCTTT. Amino acid sequence: CASSLFGMNTETFF.

As concerns this clonotype: A read error is likely, as this CDR3 ends without the conserved phenylalanine or tryptophan. The rearrangement uses TRBV11-3 and TRBJ2-1; 9 bases agree with TRBD1. The CDR3 runs 16 residues. Germline lookup yields CDR1 SGHNT and CDR2 YENEEA. The CDR3 DNA follows: TGTGCCAGCAGGTTAGATCCCACAGGGGGCAGGGGTGAGCAGTTCTTA. Its protein product is CASRLDPTGGRGEQFL.

The chain carries TRBV4-3 and TRBJ2-1, with 7 nucleotides matching TRBD2. Germline V lookup: CDR1 LGHNA, CDR2 YSLEER. The CDR3 runs 17 residues. Losses at the gene ends were 0 bases for V and 4 bases for J; bases not matched to a gene: 9. Here the CDR3 reads CASSQDQAGAGYNEQFF. The CDR3 DNA sequence: TGCGCCAGCAGCCAAGACCAGGCGGGAGCTGGATACAATGAGCAGTTCTTC.

The rearrangement uses TRBV28 and TRBJ2-2; D unresolved. Germline CDR1 is MDHEN and CDR2 is SYDVKM. Trimming took 2 bases from V and 10 from J, leaving 17 bases between them. The length of the CDR3 is 15 residues. CDR3 region: CASSLMGSNTEELFF. CDR3 DNA sequence: TGTGCCAGCAGTTTAATGGGCTCGAACACTGAGGAGCTGTTTTTT.

In the case of this clonotype: The junction differs from germline at one of its ends, possibly a read error. The V call is TRBV6-1, the J call TRBJ2-3; TRBD2 agrees at 9 bases. CDR1 is MNHNS and CDR2 is SASEGT in the germline V gene. CDR3 length: 15 amino acids. The CDR3 sequence: CANSEASGMWDTQYF. DNA of the CDR3: TGTGCCAACAGTGAAGCTAGCGGGATGTGGGATACGCAGTATTTT.

About this clonotype: The junction differs from germline at one of its ends, possibly a read error. V usage is TRBV11-3 and J usage is TRBJ2-3; D remains unclear. Germline CDR1 SGHNT, CDR2 YENEEA. The CDR3 contains 15 residues. CDR3 DNA: TGTGCCAGCACCTGTTGGGAAGTAAGCACATATACGCAGTATTTT. This encodes CASTCWEVSTYTQYF.

About this clonotype: An end of the junction differs from the germline gene, which may be a read error. CDR3 sequence (DNA): TGTGTCAGCAGCTATAGAAGGGGCGCTAATGAAAAACTGTTTTTT. Translation: CVSSYRRGANEKLFF. This chain uses TRBV11-2 with TRBJ1-4; D perhaps matches TRBD1 (5 bases). Germline V gives CDR1 SGHAT, CDR2 FQNNGV. This CDR3 has 15 residues.

The chain recombines TRBV4-1 with TRBJ1-5; D remains ambiguous. The DNA end is a closer match to TRBJ2-3, so the J assignment may be wrong. Germline loops: CDR1 MGHRA, CDR2 YSYEKL. This CDR3 is 15 amino acids long. CDR3 sequence (DNA): TGCGCCAGCAGCCAAGATCCGCAGCCCAATCAGTCCCAGTATTTT. It translates to CASSQDPQPNQSQYF.

The chain couples TRBV29-1 to TRBJ2-2; D gene ambiguous. The ends were cut back, 7 bases at V and 7 bases at J, with 10 bases in the middle. The length of the CDR3 is 11 residues. CDR1 is SQVTM and CDR2 is ANQGSEA in the germline V gene. The CDR3 spells CSAEAVGELFF. The CDR3 bases are TGCAGCGCTGAGGCGGTCGGGGAGCTGTTTTTT.

A word on this clonotype: As the CDR3 is not closed by the conserved phenylalanine or tryptophan, this likely results from a read error. The rearrangement joins TRBV29-1 to TRBJ2-1, with D perhaps TRBD1 or TRBD2 (5 bases each). CDR3 length: 13 amino acids. Germline assignment: CDR1 SQVTM and CDR2 ANQGSEA. The CDR3 region has the DNA TGCAACGTTGAAGATCTGGGGGTTCGTGAGCAGTTCTCC. Translation gives CNVEDLGVREQFS.

As concerns this clonotype: An end of the junction does not agree with germline; a read error may underlie this. The V and J genes are TRBV11-1 and TRBJ2-7; D perhaps matches TRBD2 (6 bases). Germline lookup yields CDR1 SGHAT and CDR2 FQDESV (reference sequence). This CDR3 has 12 amino acids. The CDR3 reads CAISSRGYEQYF. CDR3 DNA: TGTGCCATCAGTTCGCGGGGCTACGAGCAATACTTC.

The chain couples TRBV29-1 to TRBJ2-1; D might be TRBD2 (5 bases). CDR3 size: 15 residues. Germline values: CDR1 SQVTM, CDR2 ANQGSEA. The DNA of the CDR3 is TGCAACGCCAAGTTAATCCGGACTGACTACAATGAGCAGTTCTTC. This encodes CNAKLIRTDYNEQFF.

This clonotype showed up just a few times. Its ends do not fully match the called genes, so a read error is possible. The chain links TRBV2 to TRBJ2-7, with D hard to call. CDR3 size: 13 residues. Germline V lookup: CDR1 SNHLY, CDR2 FYNNEI. CDR3 DNA sequence: TGTGCCAGCAGTCCCAAACAGATCTACGGGCAGTACTTC. Translated: CASSPKQIYGQYF. Full variable domain (missing parts from reference TRBV2 and TRBJ2-7): EPEVTQTPSHQVTQMGQEVILRCVPISNHLYFYWYRQILGQKVEFLVSFYNNEISEKSEIFDDQFSVERPDGSNFTLKIRSTKLEDSAMYFCASSPKQIYGQYFGPGTRLTVT.

V is TRBV25-1 and J is TRBJ1-5; 9 bases align to TRBD1. The CDR3 extends over 13 amino acids. Germline loops: CDR1 MGHDK, CDR2 SYGVNS. J was trimmed by 5 bases and V by 10 bases; bases with no gene match: 6. The DNA of the CDR3 is TGTGCCAACATCGACAGGGGGTATCAGCCCCAGCATTTT. This sequence encodes CANIDRGYQPQHF.

This clonotype was detected a few times. Sequence at one end of the junction differs from germline and may be a read error. V gene TRBV29-1 combines with J gene TRBJ2-5; D ambiguous. This CDR3 is 13 amino acids long. Germline CDR1 reads SQVTM; CDR2 reads ANQGSEA. CDR3 region: CSVAGRFQEAQYF. For the CDR3, the DNA is TGCAGCGTGGCTGGCAGGTTCCAAGAGGCCCAGTACTTC.

The genes are TRBV20-1 and TRBJ2-1; D might be TRBD2 (6 bases). V dropped 3 bases and J dropped 2 bases, with 14 bases sitting between them. This CDR3 contains 15 residues. In germline, CDR1 is DFQATT, CDR2 SNEGSKA (reference sequence). The CDR3: CSASAMGGPYNEQFF. DNA for the CDR3: TGCAGTGCTAGCGCTATGGGGGGACCCTACAATGAGCAGTTCTTC.

With respect to this clonotype: A junction boundary mismatches the germline segment, possibly from a read error. This chain links TRBV28 with TRBJ1-5; D unclear. The V gene's germline CDR1 is MDHEN and CDR2 SYDVKM. This CDR3 spans 12 amino acids. As DNA, the CDR3 is TGTGCCAGAAGTTTACAAACCCAGCCCCAGCACTTT. Amino acid sequence: CARSLQTQPQHF. Filled out from reference TRBV28 and TRBJ1-5, the complete variable domain reads DVKVTQSSRYLVKRTGEKVFLECVQDMDHENMFWYRQDPGLGLRLIYFSYDVKMKEKGDIPEGYSVSREKKERFSLILESASTNQTSMYLCARSLQTQPQHFGDGTRLSIL.

The chain links TRBV4-1 to TRBJ1-5, with 7 nucleotides matching TRBD1. This CDR3 is built from 16 residues. CDR1 and CDR2 from the germline V gene are MGHRA and YSYEKL. The chain's CDR3 is CVSRLIPGQINQPQHF. The CDR3 nucleotides read TGCGTGAGCAGACTTATACCGGGACAGATAAATCAGCCCCAGCATTTT.

To note about this clonotype: One end of the junction is discordant with germline, which a read error may explain. This chain connects TRBV4-1 to TRBJ1-1; possible D gene TRBD1, 6 bases. CDR3 size: 15 residues. Per the germline V gene, CDR1 is MGHRA and CDR2 is YSYEKL. This chain's CDR3 is CASNQVTGLDTEAFF. CDR3 in DNA: TGCGCCAGCAACCAAGTTACAGGGTTGGACACTGAAGCTTTCTTT.

The rearrangement joins TRBV29-1 to TRBJ1-1, with TRBD1 as a possible D gene (6 bases). Germline V CDR1 and CDR2: SQVTM, ANQGSEA. The CDR3 length is 14 residues. The CDR3 sequence is CNAQTSRGLSRSFF. In DNA form, the CDR3 reads TGCAACGCCCAAACATCCAGGGGACTTAGTCGGTCTTTCTTT.

This clonotype occurred many times. The chain combines TRBV7-9 with TRBJ2-3, with D unclear. Trimming stripped 5 bases from V and 5 bases from J, with 11 bases between. Germline assignment: CDR1 SEHNR and CDR2 FQNEAQ (reference sequence). The CDR3 loop spans 13 amino acids. The CDR3 loop reads CASSGLEKDTQYF. The CDR3 bases are TGTGCCAGCAGCGGGCTAGAAAAAGATACGCAGTATTTT.

In the case of this clonotype: A read error may account for a junction end that differs from germline. This sequence joins TRBV6-6 and TRBJ1-2; D ambiguous. The CDR3 extends over 17 amino acids. The germline gives CDR1 MNHNY, CDR2 SVGAGI (reference sequence). The CDR3 DNA reads TGTGCCAGCAGTTATTCGATATTGAAAGGATTCAACTATGGTTACACCTTC. It is translated as CASSYSILKGFNYGYTF.

The V gene is TRBV29-1, the J gene TRBJ1-1; TRBD1 agrees at 7 bases. Germline values: CDR1 SQVTM, CDR2 ANQGSEA. The CDR3 has 14 amino acids. The CDR3 nucleotides are TGCATCGTCTTCAGACAGGGTACTAAAACTGAAGCTTTCTTT. This sequence encodes CIVFRQGTKTEAFF. The full variable domain, completed using reference TRBV29-1 and TRBJ1-1, is SAVISQKPSRDICQRGTSLTIQCQVDSQVTMMFWYRQQPGQSLTLIATANQGSEATYESGFVIDKFPISRPNLTFSTLTVSNMSPEDSSIYLCIVFRQGTKTEAFFGQGTRLTVV.

Turning to this clonotype: Germline is not matched at one junction end, which may reflect a read error. The chain combines TRBV29-1 with TRBJ2-1, with D uncertain. In germline, CDR1 is SQVTM, CDR2 ANQGSEA. The CDR3 contains 12 residues. The CDR3, as DNA: TGCATCGTTGACAAAGCAATGGGTGAGCAGTTCTTC. It codes for CIVDKAMGEQFF.

This clonotype appeared a single time. Germline is not matched at one junction end, which may reflect a read error. The chain is built from TRBV6-2 or TRBV6-3 and TRBJ2-3; D gene uncertain. CDR1 and CDR2 from the germline V gene are MNHEY and SVGEGT. The CDR3 has 15 residues. CDR3 nucleotides: TGTGCCAGAAGTTACCGGGCTCCGCAGACGGATACGCAGTATTTT. Translation gives CARSYRAPQTDTQYF.

This clonotype was detected only once. This chain links TRBV9 with TRBJ2-2; unclear D gene. This CDR3 is 14 amino acids long. Trimming stripped 5 bases from V and 4 bases from J, with 12 bases between. The germline V gene has CDR1 SGDLS and CDR2 YYNGEE. CDR3 protein: CASRAQIATGELFF. The CDR3 coding sequence is TGTGCCAGCAGGGCCCAGATAGCCACCGGGGAGCTGTTTTTT.

The chain uses TRBV11-2 and TRBJ1-2; D possibly corresponds to TRBD1 (5 bases). Germline values: CDR1 SGHAT, CDR2 FQNNGV. This CDR3 has 13 amino acids. The V and J ends lost 2 bases and 5 bases respectively, with 9 bases between them. CDR3: CASSLIAGYGYTF. The CDR3 DNA sequence: TGTGCCAGCAGCTTAATCGCAGGGTATGGCTACACCTTC. Full variable domain (missing parts from reference TRBV11-2 and TRBJ1-2): EAGVAQSPRYKIIEKRQSVAFWCNPISGHATLYWYQQILGQGPKLLIQFQNNGVVDDSQLPKDRFSAERLKGVDSTLKIQPAKLEDSAVYLCASSLIAGYGYTFGSGTRLTVV.

Notes on this clonotype: At one end the junction does not follow the germline gene, possibly because of a read error. J is TRBJ2-1 and V is TRBV29-1; tentative D call: TRBD2 (5 bases). Germline loops: CDR1 SQVTM, CDR2 ANQGSEA. The CDR3 is 17 residues long. The CDR3 sequence is CRALGSSGSSSYNEQFF. CDR3 sequence (DNA): TGCAGAGCCCTTGGGTCGAGTGGGAGCAGCTCCTATAATGAGCAGTTCTTC.